What follows describes a single T cell receptor (beta chain). Sequencing was performed with immunoSEQ multiplex PCR; in TCRdb, only in-frame clones are kept and a portion is missing. The sample includes 90,000 to 130,000 clones, 85% to 90% seen only once; the top ten take 3.7%. These data originate in a study of control samples from healthy donors and cancer patients. The sequencing input was PBMCs. This sequence originates from a woman between 55 and 75 years old with lung cancer.

CDR3 in DNA: TGTGCCAGCAGCTCGGGGACTAGCGGATACAATGAGCAGTTCTTC. Its protein product is CASSSGTSGYNEQFF. J is TRBJ2-1 and V is TRBV7-9; the match to TRBD2 covers 11 bases. The CDR3 loop spans 15 amino acids. Germline CDR1 reads SEHNR; CDR2 reads FQNEAQ (reference sequence). Trimming cost V 4 bases and J 4 bases; bases outside gene matches: 3.